Each of the 7 T cell receptor beta chains below was sequenced from the same sample in a study of blood T cell repertoires in COVID-19. Produced via immunoSEQ multiplex PCR; TCRdb's table is partial and in-frame only. The profile shows 250,000 to 300,000 clones, 86% of them singletons. The specimen was peripheral blood. Receptors originate from a man aged 25-40 years with active or convalescent COVID-19.

CDR3 amino acids: CASSLDTGRGAQETQYF. The CDR3 bases are TGTGCCAGCAGCTTAGACACTGGGCGGGGGGCGCAGGAGACCCAGTACTTC. V gene TRBV7-6 combines with J gene TRBJ2-5; TRBD2 matches at 8 bases. The germline CDR1 and CDR2 sequences are SGHVS and FNYEAQ. This CDR3 is built from 17 residues. The trim removed 1 base at V and 5 bases at J, leaving 12 bases unmatched.

CDR3 loop: CASSLRGLSYGYTF. CDR3 bases: TGTGCCAGCAGCTTGCGGGGTTTATCCTATGGCTACACCTTC. The rearrangement links TRBV5-6 to TRBJ1-2; D remains ambiguous. The CDR3 sequence is 14 residues long. V was cut by 1 base and J by 4 bases, with 11 bases left in between. CDR1 is SGHDT, CDR2 YYEEEE, per germline.

The chain employs TRBV5-8 and TRBJ2-3, with D uncertain. Germline-derived CDR1 and CDR2 are SGHTS and YDEGEE. The CDR3 extends over 15 amino acids. The V end was cut by 0 bases, the J end by 0 bases, with 8 bases between. CDR3: CASSLGDLSTDTQYF. The CDR3 bases are TGTGCCAGCAGCTTGGGCGATCTTAGCACAGATACGCAGTATTTT.

The chain combines TRBV19 with TRBJ1-5, with TRBD1 identical over 12 bases. The V gene end was trimmed by 8 bases and the J gene end by 6 bases; junction bases not matched to a gene: 5. Germline V gene sequence: CDR1 LNHDA, CDR2 SQIVND (reference sequence). This CDR3 region has 14 residues. CDR3 region: CASGGTGGSQPQHF. The CDR3 nucleotides read TGTGCCAGTGGAGGGACAGGGGGCTCTCAGCCCCAGCATTTT.

V is TRBV11-2 and J is TRBJ2-5; no firm D call. The germline V gene has CDR1 SGHAT and CDR2 FQNNGV. The CDR3 extends over 17 amino acids. V lost 5 bases to trimming and J lost 5 bases, with 24 bases between them. CDR3: CASSARTALVSRETQYF. The CDR3 nucleotides read TGTGCCAGCAGCGCCCGCACGGCCTTGGTTTCGCGGGAGACCCAGTACTTC.

This chain connects TRBV7-8 to TRBJ2-7; 9 nucleotides line up with TRBD1. Unmatched junction bases numbered 10, after V lost 5 bases and J lost 2 bases. The CDR3 runs 16 residues. Germline V gene lookup returns CDR1 SGHVS and CDR2 FQNEAQ. CDR3 bases: TGTGCCAGCAGCGGTAACCGGGACAGGGATACCTACGAGCAGTACTTC. Translated: CASSGNRDRDTYEQYF.

J is TRBJ1-5 and V is TRBV20-1; 7 bases match TRBD1. Germline-derived CDR1 and CDR2 are DFQATT and SNEGSKA (reference sequence). V lost 3 bases to trimming and J lost 2 bases; unmatched junction nucleotides: 7. This CDR3 spans 15 amino acids. CDR3 bases: TGCAGTGCTAGTATGTACAGGGGTGGCAATCAGCCCCAGCATTTT. It codes for CSASMYRGGNQPQHF.